The clone carrying this T cell receptor (beta chain) was seen a few times. V lost 2 bases, J lost 4 bases, and 5 bases stayed unmatched. CDR1 and CDR2 (germline): SGHRS, YFSETQ. This CDR3 region has 15 residues. TCRdb re-analysed the RT-PCR reads in MiXCR, keeping a single row per CDR3 protein. The data show hundreds of thousands of distinct CDR3 sequences, 14% seen once. This entry comes from a study of response to subunit inactivated influenza vaccine. Sequenced here: PBMCs from blood, sampled 14 days before vaccination. The TCR comes from a man aged 45-65 years who received an inactivated influenza vaccine. The gene calls are TRBV5-1 and TRBJ1-1; 10 bases are a match to TRBD1. CDR3 residues: CASSLGQGVITEAFF. DNA for the CDR3: TGCGCCAGCAGCTTAGGACAGGGGGTAATCACTGAAGCTTTCTTT.